These T cell receptor beta chains were read from a single sample in a study of shared clonotypes between healthy human individuals. Assay used: immunoSEQ multiplex PCR; TCRdb lists only in-frame clones, some missing. Here the sample spans 2,500,000 or so clones, approximately 90% being singletons. Sequencing was done on a sample of naive CD4+ T cells sorted from blood. These receptors all stem from a man aged 18 to 35 in good health. Each CDR3 is given with its conserved first and last residue. The order of the fields is J gene, V gene, CDR3 protein.

J gene: TRBJ2-1
V gene: TRBV30
CDR3 protein: CAWSVLAGASYNEQFF

J gene: TRBJ2-7
V gene: TRBV19
CDR3 protein: CASSMMGQRFPYEQYF

J gene: TRBJ1-2
V gene: TRBV6-6
CDR3 protein: CASSYPEGYGYTF

J gene: TRBJ2-1
V gene: TRBV30
CDR3 protein: CAWSIRAGSYNEQFF

J gene: TRBJ2-3
V gene: TRBV18
CDR3 protein: CASSLGTGGTDTQYF

J gene: TRBJ1-6
V gene: TRBV6-1
CDR3 protein: CASIDRGTSPLHF

J gene: TRBJ2-3
V gene: TRBV5-1
CDR3 protein: CASSLEQSSTDTQYF

J gene: TRBJ2-1
V gene: TRBV6-5
CDR3 protein: CASEVGGRGNNEQFF

J gene: TRBJ2-7
V gene: TRBV6-6
CDR3 protein: CASSYSMGVAPYEQYF

J gene: TRBJ2-5
V gene: TRBV10-3
CDR3 protein: CAISPGARETQYF

J gene: TRBJ2-5
V gene: TRBV9
CDR3 protein: CASSEGITYQETQYF

J gene: TRBJ1-4
V gene: TRBV29-1
CDR3 protein: CSVEITAGEKLFF

J gene: TRBJ2-7
V gene: TRBV15
CDR3 protein: CATSRDSLEQGVGEQYF

J gene: TRBJ1-4
V gene: TRBV9
CDR3 protein: CASSAEATGPNEKLFF

J gene: TRBJ2-5
V gene: TRBV7-6
CDR3 protein: CASSTQGGRQETQYF

J gene: TRBJ2-1
V gene: TRBV19
CDR3 protein: CASSIVGPGQASYNEQFF

J gene: TRBJ1-4
V gene: TRBV4-1
CDR3 protein: CASSRQVNEKLFF

J gene: TRBJ2-2
V gene: TRBV19
CDR3 protein: CASRQIGGSGHTGELFF

J gene: TRBJ2-1
V gene: TRBV7-6
CDR3 protein: CASSAGTSGASYNEQFF

J gene: TRBJ2-1
V gene: TRBV27
CDR3 protein: CASSSGSGGYEQFF

J gene: TRBJ2-1
V gene: TRBV27
CDR3 protein: CASSLPSGTRPYNEQFF

J gene: TRBJ1-6
V gene: TRBV28
CDR3 protein: CASSLRTGGNYSPLHF

J gene: TRBJ2-3
V gene: TRBV10-3
CDR3 protein: CAIRGAGGTDTQYF

J gene: TRBJ1-2
V gene: TRBV10-3
CDR3 protein: CAISESAGYYGYTF

J gene: TRBJ2-1
V gene: TRBV19
CDR3 protein: CATKGDLFLDEQFF

J gene: TRBJ2-2
V gene: TRBV5-1
CDR3 protein: CASSLEVAGGSVGELFF

J gene: TRBJ2-3
V gene: TRBV5-4
CDR3 protein: CASSLSGGAWADTQYF

J gene: TRBJ2-2
V gene: TRBV6-1
CDR3 protein: CASSETGRRTGELFF

J gene: TRBJ2-7
V gene: TRBV28
CDR3 protein: CASRTGTSLYEQYF

J gene: TRBJ2-5
V gene: TRBV19
CDR3 protein: CASRGGLAQETQYF

J gene: TRBJ2-3
V gene: TRBV2
CDR3 protein: CASRTGTGAKFTDTQYF

J gene: TRBJ2-1
V gene: TRBV7-9
CDR3 protein: CASSLAGVRANEQFF

J gene: TRBJ1-1
V gene: TRBV6-4
CDR3 protein: CASSGSGGEAFF

J gene: TRBJ2-7
V gene: TRBV10-3
CDR3 protein: CATLLDRAGEQYF

J gene: TRBJ1-1
V gene: TRBV28
CDR3 protein: CASSAGDRSDPEAFF

J gene: TRBJ2-1
V gene: TRBV18
CDR3 protein: CASSPPGQASNEQFF

J gene: TRBJ2-6
V gene: TRBV7-9
CDR3 protein: CASSLGSDEGSGANVLTF

J gene: TRBJ2-5
V gene: TRBV5-1
CDR3 protein: CASSRWSGRMGETQYF

J gene: TRBJ1-2
V gene: TRBV6-5
CDR3 protein: CASSQGTGSYGYTF

J gene: TRBJ1-6
V gene: TRBV28
CDR3 protein: CASSLGRDNSPLHF

J gene: TRBJ1-6
V gene: TRBV4-1
CDR3 protein: CASSQGRGNNSPLHF

J gene: TRBJ1-1
V gene: TRBV2
CDR3 protein: CASSQTGKNTEAFF

J gene: TRBJ2-2
V gene: TRBV7-7
CDR3 protein: CASGSLENTGELFF

J gene: TRBJ2-1
V gene: TRBV7-2
CDR3 protein: CASSPWRESYNEQFF

J gene: TRBJ1-4
V gene: TRBV18
CDR3 protein: CASSLGATNEKLFF

J gene: TRBJ2-3
V gene: TRBV4-3
CDR3 protein: CASSQQGSPTDTQYF

J gene: TRBJ1-5
V gene: TRBV7-9
CDR3 protein: CASSLDEGQPQHF

J gene: TRBJ1-2
V gene: TRBV19
CDR3 protein: CASSIARGALGYGYTF

J gene: TRBJ2-1
V gene: TRBV18
CDR3 protein: CASSRDRQYNEQFF

J gene: TRBJ2-7
V gene: TRBV6-7
CDR3 protein: CASSYLTEERGTTYEQYF

J gene: TRBJ1-5
V gene: TRBV19
CDR3 protein: CASSQGQHLSNQPQHF

J gene: TRBJ2-3
V gene: TRBV11-2
CDR3 protein: CASSLGFTDTQYF

J gene: TRBJ2-4
V gene: TRBV4-2
CDR3 protein: CASRAYFGSIQYF

J gene: TRBJ2-5
V gene: TRBV27
CDR3 protein: CASSLSLATYLTQYF

J gene: TRBJ1-3
V gene: TRBV5-1
CDR3 protein: CASSLGRWALDTIYF

J gene: TRBJ2-2
V gene: TRBV5-1
CDR3 protein: CASSSQGAGTGELFF

J gene: TRBJ1-1
V gene: TRBV18
CDR3 protein: CASSPNGGQMNTEAFF